The 28 T cell receptor beta chains below come from one sample, sequenced in a study of regulatory T cells in long-lasting Graves disease. Time point meaning: newly diagnosed GD, antithyroid drugs for less than 3 months. Researchers made the TCR library from RNA that was extracted from PBMCs. Through Arm-PCR of CDR3 regions and iRepertoire HTBI primers, TCR beta libraries were built. TCRdb called the multiplex PCR reads again in MiXCR, with one record for every CDR3 protein. The table shows about 560,000 distinct CDR3 sequences, with roughly 16% occurring only once. The same specimen was also included in a second study, on T cells in Graves' hyperthyroidism and ophthalmopathy.

The sample in question was peripheral blood mononuclear cells (PBMCs), obtained at new diagnosis, from a patient treated with antithyroid drugs. These receptors came from a man between 18 and 35 years old with Graves disease.

The J gene is TRBJ2-5, the V gene TRBV7-8; 11 bases agree with TRBD2. Germline loops: CDR1 SGHVS, CDR2 FQNEAQ. The CDR3 is 15 residues long. V shed 2 bases, J shed 4 bases, and the junction held 3 bases outside the gene matches. CDR3 loop: CASSLLLAGGETQYF. The CDR3 bases are TGTGCCAGCAGCTTACTTCTAGCGGGAGGAGAGACCCAGTACTTC.

The chain joins TRBV11-1 to TRBJ2-2; tentatively, D is TRBD1 or TRBD2 (5 bases each). The CDR3 is 16 residues long. Trimming stripped 3 bases from V and 6 bases from J, with 17 bases between. The V gene's germline CDR1 is SGHAT and CDR2 FQDESV (reference sequence). The CDR3 region is CASSFNAGYGAGELFF. CDR3 sequence (DNA): TGTGCCAGCAGCTTTAATGCAGGGTACGGGGCCGGGGAGCTGTTTTTT.

The table lists this clonotype with many counts. V usage is TRBV7-6 and J usage is TRBJ2-3; the D gene is possibly TRBD1 (6 bases). V lost 1 base and J lost 2, with 10 bases in between. From germline, CDR1 is SGHVS and CDR2 FNYEAQ. This CDR3 is built from 15 residues. The CDR3 DNA is TGTGCCAGCAGCTTAGAGGACAGTACCACAGATACGCAGTATTTT. This sequence encodes CASSLEDSTTDTQYF.

This clonotype came up many times. The J gene is TRBJ2-2, the V gene TRBV2, with 7 bases that match TRBD1. The CDR3 is 14 amino acids. V gave up 6 bases and J gave up 4 bases; unmatched junction bases: 5. Germline V lookup: CDR1 SNHLY, CDR2 FYNNEI. CDR3 sequence: CASSLDRRTGELFF. The CDR3 nucleotides are TGTGCCAGCAGCCTGGACAGGCGCACCGGGGAGCTGTTTTTT.

There are many counts of this clonotype. This sequence joins TRBV2 and TRBJ1-1; 10 bases match TRBD1. Germline values: CDR1 SNHLY, CDR2 FYNNEI. The trim removed 4 bases at V and 5 bases at J, leaving 4 bases unmatched. This CDR3 is built from 14 residues. This CDR3 reads CASSVTGGLTEAFF. In DNA form, the CDR3 reads TGTGCCAGCAGTGTGACAGGGGGCTTGACTGAAGCTTTCTTT.

The chain couples TRBV6-2 or TRBV6-3 to TRBJ2-3; D may correspond to TRBD1 or TRBD2 (6 bases each). Germline loops: CDR1 MNHEY, CDR2 SVGEGT. Trimming removed 5 bases from V and 3 bases from J, with 24 bases in between. The CDR3 runs 18 residues. Written as DNA, the CDR3 is TGTGCCAGCAGTGCCCGAACGTGGCGGGGCCAGGGGACAGATACGCAGTATTTT. It yields the protein CASSARTWRGQGTDTQYF.

This clonotype has a handful of counts. This sequence joins TRBV9 and TRBJ2-6; a possible D gene is TRBD2 (5 bases). The CDR3 length is 18 residues. Germline CDR1 reads SGDLS; CDR2 reads YYNGEE. V was cut by 0 bases and J by 4 bases, with 17 bases left in between. CDR3 sequence: CASSVEGRAGAGANVLTF. The CDR3, as DNA: TGTGCCAGCAGCGTAGAAGGGCGGGCCGGAGCCGGGGCCAACGTCCTGACTTTC.

This clonotype was counted many times. The chain couples TRBV20-1 to TRBJ1-1; no reliable D call. This CDR3 is built from 12 residues. Germline loops: CDR1 DFQATT, CDR2 SNEGSKA (reference sequence). Trimming took 3 bases from V and 4 from J, leaving 9 bases between them. The CDR3 loop reads CSARVWGTEAFF. The CDR3 region has the DNA TGCAGTGCTAGGGTATGGGGCACTGAAGCTTTCTTT.

This clonotype has only a few counts. CDR3 nucleotide sequence: TGTGCCAGCAGCTTTCTGACAGGCGGCGCGTACGAGCAGTACTTC. Translated, it gives CASSFLTGGAYEQYF. The V gene is TRBV5-8, the J gene TRBJ2-7, with D possibly TRBD1 on 6 matching bases. The germline CDR1 and CDR2 sequences are SGHTS and YDEGEE. The CDR3 totals 15 residues. V lost 2 bases to trimming and J lost 4 bases, with 16 bases between them.

This clonotype was observed a few times. The chain has TRBV4-1 and TRBJ1-2; the D is unclear. The CDR3 runs 14 residues. Trimming took 1 base from V and 6 from J, leaving 12 bases between them. Germline V lookup: CDR1 MGHRA, CDR2 YSYEKL. CDR3 in DNA: TGCGCCAGCAGCCAAGTGTCCGGGAGCGATGGCTACACCTTC. This codes for CASSQVSGSDGYTF.

This clonotype has ten or more counts. The V gene is TRBV18, the J gene TRBJ2-7; 7 bases are a match to TRBD1. This CDR3 contains 16 residues. The V gene end was trimmed by 3 bases and the J gene end by 0 bases; junction bases not matched to a gene: 8. Germline loops: CDR1 KGHSH, CDR2 LQKENI. CDR3 residues: CASSPLPGTASYEQYF. The CDR3 nucleotides read TGTGCCAGCTCACCTCTTCCCGGGACAGCCTCCTACGAGCAGTACTTC.

This clonotype was picked up many times. The chain joins TRBV7-9 to TRBJ1-4; 7 bases align to TRBD1. V trimming: 2 bases; J trimming: 4 bases; junction bases outside the gene matches: 7. The CDR3 extends over 16 amino acids. Looked up from germline, CDR1 is SEHNR and CDR2 is FQNEAQ (reference sequence). Here the CDR3 reads CASSLTRDSFNEKLFF. The CDR3 bases are TGTGCCAGCAGCTTAACTCGGGACAGTTTTAATGAAAAACTGTTTTTT. Full variable domain (missing parts from reference TRBV7-9 and TRBJ1-4): DTGVSQNPRHKITKRGQNVTFRCDPISEHNRLYWYRQTLGQGPEFLTYFQNEAQLEKSRLLSDRFSAERPKGSFSTLEIQRTEQGDSAMYLCASSLTRDSFNEKLFFGSGTQLSVL.

This clonotype showed up just a few times. The chain recombines TRBV7-2 with TRBJ2-7; D may correspond to TRBD1 or TRBD2 (5 bases each). CDR3 length: 12 residues. Looked up from germline, CDR1 is SGHTA and CDR2 is FQGNSA. With 4 bases removed from V and 9 bases from J, the gap between germline ends came to 13 bases. CDR3 residues: CASSSFRGRQYF. The CDR3 DNA reads as TGTGCCAGCAGCTCGTTCCGGGGCCGGCAGTACTTC.

This clonotype occurred many times. V gene TRBV2 combines with J gene TRBJ2-1; TRBD2 matches at 11 bases. Germline values: CDR1 SNHLY, CDR2 FYNNEI. The CDR3 has 15 residues. V was clipped by 8 bases and J by 8 bases; unmatched bases: 11. CDR3 sequence (DNA): TGTGCCAGCCAAGGAGGACTAGCGGGTGGTGATGAGCAGTTCTTC. It specifies CASQGGLAGGDEQFF.

In its sample, this clonotype was seen many times. The chain carries TRBV12-3 or TRBV12-4 and TRBJ2-1, with D tentatively TRBD1 or TRBD2 (5 bases each). The CDR3 is made up of 15 amino acids. Trimming left V 1 base short and J 6 bases short, with 13 bases between. CDR3 nucleotides: TGTGCCAGCAGTTTAGTGCCAGGGAGAGGCAATGAGCAGTTCTTC. It yields the protein CASSLVPGRGNEQFF.

The V gene is TRBV10-2, the J gene TRBJ1-2, with D perhaps TRBD1 (5 bases). This CDR3 region has 15 residues. Trimming pared 5 bases from V and 5 bases from J, leaving 18 bases between. Germline V CDR1 and CDR2: WSHSY, SAAADI. The CDR3 bases are TGCGCCAGCAGTACAAGGGAGGGGCCCCGATATGGCTACACCTTC. It codes for CASSTREGPRYGYTF.

This clonotype was seen more than once but under ten times. CDR3 DNA sequence: TGCAGTGCTAGACGTGATTGGGTCAATCTCGGCACAGATACGCAGTATTTT. As protein: CSARRDWVNLGTDTQYF. The chain is built from TRBV20-1 and TRBJ2-3; D remains unclear. In germline, CDR1 is DFQATT, CDR2 SNEGSKA (reference sequence). The CDR3 totals 17 residues. V lost 2 bases and J 1 base, leaving 19 bases between the germline ends.

The genes are TRBV7-9 and TRBJ2-1; D possibly corresponds to TRBD2 (6 bases). Trimming took off 4 bases at V and 0 bases at J, with 19 bases between the two ends. The CDR3 loop spans 18 amino acids. Germline V gene lookup returns CDR1 SEHNR and CDR2 FQNEAQ (reference sequence). CDR3 region: CASSSMGGTAVSYNEQFF. DNA for the CDR3: TGTGCCAGCAGCTCCATGGGGGGAACAGCAGTCTCCTACAATGAGCAGTTCTTC. The full variable domain, rest sourced from reference TRBV7-9 and TRBJ2-1, is DTGVSQNPRHKITKRGQNVTFRCDPISEHNRLYWYRQTLGQGPEFLTYFQNEAQLEKSRLLSDRFSAERPKGSFSTLEIQRTEQGDSAMYLCASSSMGGTAVSYNEQFFGPGTRLTVL.

The rearrangement joins TRBV7-8 to TRBJ2-7; TRBD2 agrees at 10 bases. Per the germline V gene, CDR1 is SGHVS and CDR2 is FQNEAQ. The CDR3 contains 17 residues. The trim removed 5 bases at V and 3 bases at J, leaving 13 bases unmatched. In nucleotides, the CDR3 is TGTGCCAGCAGCACCCGGGTTAGCGGGAGGCCTTACTACGAGCAGTACTTC. Protein sequence: CASSTRVSGRPYYEQYF.

This clonotype was counted ten times or more. The chain employs TRBV11-2 and TRBJ2-4, with D possibly TRBD1 on 7 matching bases. Germline CDR1 SGHAT, CDR2 FQNNGV. The CDR3 loop spans 13 amino acids. The V end lost 3 bases, the J end lost 9 bases, and 12 bases lay between the germline ends. CDR3 loop: CASSLLQGGIQYF. CDR3 nucleotides: TGTGCCAGCAGCTTGCTCCAGGGGGGCATTCAGTACTTC.

This rearrangement joins TRBV27 to TRBJ1-2; 7 nucleotides line up with TRBD1. This CDR3 comprises 14 residues. V lost 2 bases, J lost 7 bases, and 7 bases stayed unmatched. Per the germline V gene, CDR1 is MNHEY and CDR2 is SMNVEV (reference sequence). The CDR3 loop is CASSLSGTAGGYTF. The CDR3 nucleotides read TGTGCCAGCAGTTTAAGTGGGACAGCGGGTGGCTACACCTTC.

This clonotype showed up many times. This sequence joins TRBV12-3 or TRBV12-4 and TRBJ2-1; 10 nucleotides align to TRBD2. Losses at the gene ends were 4 bases for V and 0 bases for J; bases not matched to a gene: 3. This CDR3 contains 16 residues. CDR3 coding DNA: TGTGCCAGCAGTTCCAGACTAGCGGGCTCCTACAATGAGCAGTTCTTC. This translates into CASSSRLAGSYNEQFF.

The V and J genes are TRBV9 and TRBJ2-2; TRBD1 aligns across 9 bases. Germline-derived CDR1 and CDR2 are SGDLS and YYNGEE. J was trimmed by 2 bases and V by 2 bases; bases with no gene match: 1. There are 15 residues in the CDR3. The CDR3 bases are TGTGCCAGCAGCGTTACAGGGGGCAACACCGGGGAGCTGTTTTTT. It translates to CASSVTGGNTGELFF.

In regard to this clonotype: One junction end disagrees with the germline gene, perhaps due to a read error. The chain carries TRBV6-1 and TRBJ2-1; the match to TRBD2 covers 10 bases. CDR1 MNHNS and CDR2 SASEGT come from the germline V gene. CDR3 length equals 18 residues. The DNA for the CDR3 is TGTGCCAGCATTAAAGCTAGCGGGGGTAGGGTCTCCTACAATGAGCAGTCCTTC. Encoded protein: CASIKASGGRVSYNEQSF.

This clonotype was counted only a few times. The V and J genes are TRBV19 and TRBJ2-1; the match to TRBD2 covers 9 bases. From germline, CDR1 is LNHDA and CDR2 SQIVND (reference sequence). CDR3 size: 15 residues. The V and J ends lost 4 bases and 3 bases, in that order; junction bases with no gene match: 4. CDR3 in amino acids: CASSTLAGHYNEQFF. In DNA, the CDR3 is TGTGCCAGTAGTACTCTAGCGGGACACTACAATGAGCAGTTCTTC.

This clonotype was found many times. The CDR3 DNA is TGTGCCAGTGGGACTAGCGTCACGAAGGGCAATGAGCAGTTCTTC. Amino acids: CASGTSVTKGNEQFF. V usage is TRBV28 and J usage is TRBJ2-1; 10 bases agree with TRBD2. Germline V gene lookup returns CDR1 MDHEN and CDR2 SYDVKM. The junction had 11 bases not matched to a gene; V was cut back by 9 bases and J by 6 bases. The CDR3 length is 15 residues.

A remark on this clonotype: It may be a read error: a sequence one base away is much more abundant. The rearrangement joins TRBV30 to TRBJ1-1; D remains unclear. CDR1 and CDR2 (germline): GTSNPN, SVGIG (reference sequence). The CDR3 has 14 amino acids. DNA for the CDR3: TGTGCCTGGAACATGGGCCTAGGGAACACTGAAGCTCTCTTT. This codes for CAWNMGLGNTEALF.

This clonotype was observed once. The V gene is TRBV5-5, the J gene TRBJ1-4, with TRBD1 matching over 11 bases. Germline V lookup: CDR1 SGHKS, CDR2 YYEKEE (reference sequence). V shed 5 bases and J 7 bases; nucleotides not matched to a gene: 19. This CDR3 spans 19 amino acids. The CDR3 DNA follows: TGTGCCAGCAGGGCAACACCCGGGACAGGGGGAATCCCCCCTGAAAAACTGTTTTTT. It is translated as CASRATPGTGGIPPEKLFF. The full variable domain, completed using reference TRBV5-5 and TRBJ1-4, is DAGVTQSPTHLIKTRGQQVTLRCSPISGHKSVSWYQQVLGQGPQFIFQYYEKEERGRGNFPDRFSARQFPNYSSELNVNALLLGDSALYLCASRATPGTGGIPPEKLFFGSGTQLSVL.